One sample yielded the 7 T cell receptor beta chains listed below, sequenced in a study of cytomegalovirus exposure and HLA in healthy donors (dated 2017 in TCRdb). Libraries came from the immunoSEQ multiplex PCR assay. For the multiplex PCR, a mixture combining 60 forward primers for TCR Vbeta segments and 13 reverse primers for TCR Jbeta segments was used. TCRdb mirrors the immuneACCESS table, restricted to in-frame sequences. Some clones are absent from its copies; in checked studies, under half trace to an unresolved V gene, and the reason for the others is unknown. For this sample the table gives roughly 100,000 clones, of which about three fifths were detected only once. About 4.9% of the sample goes to the ten largest clones. Sequenced input: PBMCs. Every receptor here comes from a human donor in good health.

This chain connects TRBV19 to TRBJ2-7, with a weak D call TRBD1 (6 bases). V was pared by 5 bases and J by 4 bases, with 15 bases between. CDR1 and CDR2 (germline): LNHDA, SQIVND (reference sequence). The CDR3 length is 14 residues. CDR3 DNA sequence: TGTGCCAGTAGTTCTATAGGGGGATATTACGAGCAGTACTTC. It translates to CASSSIGGYYEQYF.

There are a few counts of this clone. The CDR3 spells CASTYRWAVSNTGELFF. CDR3 bases: TGTGCCAGCACCTATCGGTGGGCAGTGTCGAACACCGGGGAGCTGTTTTTT. This rearrangement joins TRBV5-6 to TRBJ2-2; the D is unclear. Trimming took 6 bases from V and 0 from J, leaving 18 bases between them. The CDR3 is made up of 17 amino acids. The germline V gene encodes CDR1 SGHDT and CDR2 YYEEEE.

The genes are TRBV18 and TRBJ2-1, with D perhaps TRBD2 (5 bases). The germline CDR1 and CDR2 sequences are KGHSH and LQKENI. Trimming removed 2 bases at V and 2 bases at J, with 10 bases between. This CDR3 has 15 residues. The CDR3 DNA reads TGTGCCAGCTCACCAAATTCACTAGCCTACAATGAGCAGTTCTTC. It encodes CASSPNSLAYNEQFF.

In its sample, this clone was seen a few times. The J gene is TRBJ2-7, the V gene TRBV30, with unresolved D. The CDR3 is made up of 11 amino acids. Trimming stripped 5 bases from V and 2 bases from J, with 7 bases between. The germline V gene encodes CDR1 GTSNPN and CDR2 SVGIG (reference sequence). The chain's CDR3 is CAWGKTYEQYF. CDR3 in DNA: TGTGCCTGGGGCAAGACCTACGAGCAGTACTTC.

The V gene is TRBV10-2, the J gene TRBJ2-7; TRBD2 is a possible D gene (6 bases). Germline-derived CDR1 and CDR2 are WSHSY and SAAADI. There are 11 residues in the CDR3. The V end was cut by 8 bases, the J end by 9 bases, with 14 bases between. CDR3 DNA sequence: TGCGCCAGCGCCCCGGGGGAAGGGCAGTACTTC. It translates to CASAPGEGQYF.

This clone showed up just a few times. This chain uses TRBV10-1 with TRBJ2-1; D possibly corresponds to TRBD2 (6 bases). V was pared by 4 bases and J by 11 bases, with 18 bases between. CDR3 length: 14 amino acids. Germline V gene lookup returns CDR1 WNHNN and CDR2 SYGVQD (reference sequence). CDR3 in DNA: TGCGCCAGCAGTGTCTCCGGGACTGAGGGTAAGCAGTTCTTC. It yields the protein CASSVSGTEGKQFF.

The rearrangement uses TRBV25-1 and TRBJ2-1; 10 bases match TRBD2. Germline lookup yields CDR1 MGHDK and CDR2 SYGVNS. The CDR3 sequence is 15 residues long. With 8 bases clipped from V and 2 bases from J, the junction kept 6 bases outside the gene matches. CDR3 protein: CASQTLAGTYNEQFF. The CDR3 DNA follows: TGTGCCAGCCAAACACTAGCGGGAACCTACAATGAGCAGTTCTTC.